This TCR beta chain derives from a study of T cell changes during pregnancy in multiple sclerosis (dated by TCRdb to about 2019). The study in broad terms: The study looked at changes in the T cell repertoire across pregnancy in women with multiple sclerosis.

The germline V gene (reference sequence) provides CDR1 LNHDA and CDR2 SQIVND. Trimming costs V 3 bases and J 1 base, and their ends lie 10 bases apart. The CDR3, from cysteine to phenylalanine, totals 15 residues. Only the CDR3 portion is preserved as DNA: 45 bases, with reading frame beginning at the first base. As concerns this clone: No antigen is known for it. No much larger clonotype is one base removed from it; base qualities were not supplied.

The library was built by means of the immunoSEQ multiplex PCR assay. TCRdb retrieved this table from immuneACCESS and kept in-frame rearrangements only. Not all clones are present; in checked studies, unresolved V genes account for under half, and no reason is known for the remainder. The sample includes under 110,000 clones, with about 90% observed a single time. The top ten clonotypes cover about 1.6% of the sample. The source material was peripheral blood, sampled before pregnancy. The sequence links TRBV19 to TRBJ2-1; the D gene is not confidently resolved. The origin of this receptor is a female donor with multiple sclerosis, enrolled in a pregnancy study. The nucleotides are TGTGCCAGTAGTATTAACCTGCAGTCCTACAATGAGCAGTTCTTC. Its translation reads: CASSINLQSYNEQFF.